These T cell receptor beta chains were read from a single sample in a study of early T cells in non-severe SARS-CoV-2 infection. One entry per CDR3 protein, called by TCRdb with MiXCR from the 5' RACE reads. The sample lists around 44,000 distinct CDR3 sequences, around 9.1% occurring once. Sequenced material: whole blood. The receptors were gathered from an adult who was a healthcare worker with PCR-confirmed SARS-CoV-2 infection or an uninfected control (not recorded which). Both conserved end residues are part of each CDR3. Fields, in order: D gene, clone size, V gene, J gene, CDR3 protein, CDR3 DNA. D genes are given only for firm matches. Clone size appears in some rows only: once, few, many, or a class for an expanded clone.

d_call: .
clone_size: .
v_call: TRBV12-3/TRBV12-4
j_call: TRBJ1-1
cdr3_aa: CASSLARRQAILNTEAFF
cdr3_nt: TGTGCCAGCAGTTTAGCGCGTAGACAGGCGATACTGAACACTGAAGCTTTCTTT

d_call: TRBD1
clone_size: many
v_call: TRBV12-3/TRBV12-4
j_call: TRBJ1-2
cdr3_aa: CASSLMRGGLLIGQGRNYGYTF
cdr3_nt: TGTGCCAGCAGTTTAATGCGAGGGGGCCTCCTCATTGGACAGGGAAGAAACTATGGCTACACCTTC

d_call: .
clone_size: many
v_call: TRBV11-3
j_call: TRBJ2-3
cdr3_aa: CASSLDVYTDTQYF
cdr3_nt: TGTGCCAGCAGCTTAGATGTCTACACAGATACGCAGTATTTT

d_call: .
clone_size: .
v_call: TRBV29-1
j_call: TRBJ1-1
cdr3_aa: CSVDVGTTITEAFF
cdr3_nt: TGCAGCGTTGACGTAGGAACTACGATCACTGAAGCTTTCTTT

d_call: .
clone_size: .
v_call: TRBV7-3
j_call: TRBJ2-6
cdr3_aa: CASSLRPPRAGANVLTF
cdr3_nt: TGTGCCAGCAGCTTAAGGCCCCCTAGGGCTGGGGCCAACGTCCTGACTTTC

d_call: .
clone_size: .
v_call: TRBV18
j_call: TRBJ1-5
cdr3_aa: CASSPPGRVGAPQHF
cdr3_nt: TGTGCCAGCTCACCACCCGGGAGGGTTGGGGCGCCCCAGCATTTT

d_call: .
clone_size: few
v_call: TRBV12-3/TRBV12-4
j_call: TRBJ1-5
cdr3_aa: CASSLATGTTQPQHF
cdr3_nt: TGTGCCAGCAGTTTGGCTACAGGGACGACTCAGCCCCAGCATTTT

d_call: TRBD2
clone_size: .
v_call: TRBV7-7
j_call: TRBJ2-1
cdr3_aa: CASSLGLAVREQFF
cdr3_nt: TGTGCCAGCAGCTTAGGGCTAGCGGTGAGAGAGCAGTTCTTC

d_call: .
clone_size: .
v_call: TRBV2
j_call: TRBJ2-7
cdr3_aa: CASSEWGQVVDEQYF
cdr3_nt: TGTGCCAGCAGTGAATGGGGGCAGGTCGTAGACGAGCAGTACTTC

d_call: .
clone_size: many
v_call: TRBV20-1
j_call: TRBJ2-1
cdr3_aa: CMVPRREYNEQFF
cdr3_nt: TGCATGGTCCCCCGTAGGGAGTACAATGAGCAGTTCTTC

d_call: TRBD2
clone_size: many
v_call: TRBV7-9
j_call: TRBJ2-3
cdr3_aa: CASSRTSGLTDTQYF
cdr3_nt: TGTGCCAGCAGCCGGACTAGCGGACTCACAGATACGCAGTATTTT

d_call: .
clone_size: many
v_call: TRBV20-1
j_call: TRBJ2-7
cdr3_aa: CSAGSGSSYEQYF
cdr3_nt: TGCAGTGCTGGGAGCGGGTCCTCCTACGAGCAGTACTTC

d_call: TRBD1
clone_size: .
v_call: TRBV12-3/TRBV12-4
j_call: TRBJ2-5
cdr3_aa: CASSLRGTGQETQYF
cdr3_nt: TGTGCCAGCAGTTTAAGAGGGACAGGACAAGAGACCCAGTACTTC

d_call: .
clone_size: many
v_call: TRBV9
j_call: TRBJ2-5
cdr3_aa: CASSPSQETQYF
cdr3_nt: TGTGCCAGCAGCCCCTCCCAAGAGACCCAGTACTTC

d_call: .
clone_size: .
v_call: TRBV29-1
j_call: TRBJ1-2
cdr3_aa: CSVKNTNYGYTF
cdr3_nt: TGCAGCGTCAAGAACACTAACTATGGCTACACCTTC

d_call: .
clone_size: many
v_call: TRBV2
j_call: TRBJ1-2
cdr3_aa: CASRPTVNYGYTF
cdr3_nt: TGTGCCAGCAGACCTACAGTGAACTATGGCTACACCTTC

d_call: TRBD2
clone_size: few
v_call: TRBV5-1
j_call: TRBJ2-5
cdr3_aa: CASSLAVALAGNQETQYF
cdr3_nt: TGCGCCAGCAGCTTGGCTGTTGCGCTAGCGGGAAACCAAGAGACCCAGTACTTC

d_call: .
clone_size: few
v_call: TRBV28
j_call: TRBJ2-3
cdr3_aa: CASSSLGVEDTQYF
cdr3_nt: TGTGCCAGCAGTTCCTTAGGGGTGGAAGATACGCAGTATTTT

d_call: .
clone_size: .
v_call: TRBV20-1
j_call: TRBJ2-3
cdr3_aa: CSAPLTGDATDTQYF
cdr3_nt: TGCAGTGCTCCACTGACGGGGGATGCCACAGATACGCAGTATTTT

d_call: .
clone_size: many
v_call: TRBV7-7
j_call: TRBJ2-7
cdr3_aa: CASSFNSGYEQYF
cdr3_nt: TGTGCCAGCAGCTTTAATTCTGGTTACGAGCAGTACTTC

d_call: TRBD1
clone_size: .
v_call: TRBV15
j_call: TRBJ2-7
cdr3_aa: CATSRAGQGLYEQYF
cdr3_nt: TGTGCCACCAGCAGAGCGGGACAGGGACTCTACGAGCAGTACTTC

d_call: TRBD2
clone_size: .
v_call: TRBV25-1
j_call: TRBJ2-5
cdr3_aa: CASSDTSGQETQYF
cdr3_nt: TGTGCCAGCAGTGATACTAGCGGCCAAGAGACCCAGTACTTC

d_call: .
clone_size: .
v_call: TRBV7-6
j_call: TRBJ1-5
cdr3_aa: CASSPNRNQPQHF
cdr3_nt: TGTGCCAGCAGCCCAAACAGGAATCAGCCCCAGCATTTT

d_call: TRBD2
clone_size: .
v_call: TRBV19
j_call: TRBJ2-1
cdr3_aa: CASTDGGSSYNEQFF
cdr3_nt: TGTGCCAGTACCGACGGCGGGAGCTCCTACAATGAGCAGTTCTTC

d_call: .
clone_size: many
v_call: TRBV4-1
j_call: TRBJ1-2
cdr3_aa: CASSQGVQVPGYTF
cdr3_nt: TGCGCCAGCAGCCAAGGGGTACAAGTCCCTGGCTACACCTTC

d_call: .
clone_size: .
v_call: TRBV9
j_call: TRBJ2-7
cdr3_aa: CASSVADRVGEQYF
cdr3_nt: TGTGCCAGCAGCGTAGCTGATCGGGTTGGTGAGCAGTACTTC

d_call: TRBD1
clone_size: .
v_call: TRBV15
j_call: TRBJ2-5
cdr3_aa: CATGKQGIGETQYF
cdr3_nt: TGTGCCACCGGAAAACAGGGGATCGGCGAGACCCAGTACTTC

d_call: .
clone_size: many
v_call: TRBV4-2
j_call: TRBJ2-7
cdr3_aa: CASSQGTTYEQYF
cdr3_nt: TGTGCCAGCAGCCAGGGGACGACCTACGAGCAGTACTTC

d_call: TRBD1
clone_size: few
v_call: TRBV28
j_call: TRBJ2-7
cdr3_aa: CASRETTGSYEQYF
cdr3_nt: TGTGCCAGCAGGGAGACGACAGGGTCCTACGAGCAGTACTTC

d_call: .
clone_size: many
v_call: TRBV4-2
j_call: TRBJ2-4
cdr3_aa: CASSQDHQRVMGNIQYF
cdr3_nt: TGTGCCAGCAGCCAAGATCACCAGCGAGTGATGGGAAACATTCAGTACTTC

d_call: TRBD1
clone_size: .
v_call: TRBV30
j_call: TRBJ1-1
cdr3_aa: CAWSPLMGQGMIEAFF
cdr3_nt: TGTGCCTGGAGTCCCCTCATGGGACAGGGGATGATCGAAGCTTTCTTT

d_call: TRBD1
clone_size: many
v_call: TRBV20-1
j_call: TRBJ1-5
cdr3_aa: CSAREQGAQPQHF
cdr3_nt: TGCAGTGCTAGAGAACAGGGGGCTCAGCCCCAGCATTTT

d_call: .
clone_size: few
v_call: TRBV23-1
j_call: TRBJ2-5
cdr3_aa: CASSQPPLPQYF
cdr3_nt: TGCGCCAGCAGTCAGCCCCCCCTCCCCCAGTACTTC

d_call: TRBD2
clone_size: .
v_call: TRBV28
j_call: TRBJ2-7
cdr3_aa: CASSSPQGLAYEQYF
cdr3_nt: TGTGCCAGCAGTTCCCCTCAGGGACTAGCTTACGAGCAGTACTTC